Listed here are 3 T cell receptor beta chains from one sample, sequenced in a study of blood T cell repertoires in COVID-19 (TCRdb year 2020). The library was built by means of the immunoSEQ multiplex PCR assay. TCRdb re-hosts the immuneACCESS table, in-frame sequences only. Its copies lack some clones; in the studies checked, an unresolved V gene accounts for under half of them, and the cause for the rest is not known. This sample holds under 200,000 clones; approximately 82% were observed only once. More than 4.5% of the sample is in the top ten clones. Sequencing used PBMCs or T cells enriched from blood (not recorded which). These TCRs come from a woman aged 60 to 75 with acute COVID-19.

This clone was found a few times. The V gene is TRBV6-5, the J gene TRBJ1-2; 9 positions agree with TRBD1. This CDR3 is built from 14 residues. Germline CDR1 MNHEY, CDR2 SVGAGI. The trim removed 6 bases at V and 4 bases at J, leaving 6 bases unmatched. The CDR3 DNA reads as TGTGCCAGCAGGCCGGACAGGGGAGCCTATGGCTACACCTTC. Protein sequence: CASRPDRGAYGYTF.

This clone has a handful of counts. This chain uses TRBV11-3 with TRBJ2-1; D may be TRBD2 (7 bases). Looked up from germline, CDR1 is SGHNT and CDR2 is YENEEA. The V gene lost 5 bases and the J gene lost 7 bases, with 18 bases spanning the gap. CDR3 length equals 15 residues. DNA for the CDR3: TGTGCCAGCAGCCAAAGGGTCGGGGGGCGAAATGAGCAGTTCTTC. Its translation: CASSQRVGGRNEQFF.

The chain has TRBV10-3 and TRBJ2-3; 7 positions agree with TRBD2. With V trimmed by 4 bases and J by 0 bases, 7 bases remained unmatched. Per the germline V gene, CDR1 is ENHRY and CDR2 is SYGVKD. The CDR3 contains 16 residues. The CDR3 nucleotides read TGTGCCATCAGTGGCCGCGAGCGGGGCAGCACAGATACGCAGTATTTT. As protein: CAISGRERGSTDTQYF.